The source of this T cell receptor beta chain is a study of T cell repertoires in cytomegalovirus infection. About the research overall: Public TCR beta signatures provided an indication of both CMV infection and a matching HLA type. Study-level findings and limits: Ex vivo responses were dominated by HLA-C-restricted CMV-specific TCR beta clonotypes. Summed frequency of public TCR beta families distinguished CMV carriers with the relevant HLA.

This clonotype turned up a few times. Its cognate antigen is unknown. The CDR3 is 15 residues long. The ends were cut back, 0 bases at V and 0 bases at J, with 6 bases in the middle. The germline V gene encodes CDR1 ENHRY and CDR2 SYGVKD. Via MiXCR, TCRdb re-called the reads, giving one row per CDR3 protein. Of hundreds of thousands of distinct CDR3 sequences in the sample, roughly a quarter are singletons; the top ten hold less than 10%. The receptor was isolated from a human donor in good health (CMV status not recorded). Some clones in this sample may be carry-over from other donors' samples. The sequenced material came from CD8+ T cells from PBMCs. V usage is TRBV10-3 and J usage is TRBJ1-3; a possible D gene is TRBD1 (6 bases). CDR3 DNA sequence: TGTGCCATCAGTGAGTCAGGGGGCTCTGGAAACACCATATATTTT. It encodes CAISESGGSGNTIYF.